Listed below are T cell receptor beta chains from one sample, sequenced in a study of CD8+ T cells in alopecia areata. Profiled with immunoSEQ multiplex PCR; TCRdb holds only in-frame clones, not every one. The data show 4,000 to 4,500 clones, approximately 70% seen once. The sample taken for sequencing was skin. Receptors were obtained from a human donor in good health. CDR3s include the opening cysteine and the closing phenylalanine or tryptophan. A D gene is named only where the DNA matches it firmly. Clone size is not always given. Where it is, it says once, few, many or a class for expanded clones.

CDR3nt	CDR3aa	abundance	v_gene	j_gene	d_gene
TGCAGTGCTACCGTACGGGAGTACTTC	CSATVREYF	.	TRBV20-1	TRBJ2-5	.
TGTGCCAGCAGCCCCTCTCCCGACAATGAGCAGTTCTTC	CASSPSPDNEQFF	.	TRBV7-2	TRBJ2-1	.
TGTGCCAGCAGCCCCCTCTGGGGGAGCTCCTACAATGAGCAGTTCTTC	CASSPLWGSSYNEQFF	.	TRBV14	TRBJ2-1	.
TGTGCCAGCAGCGTAGACGTTGTGGACGAGCAGTACTTC	CASSVDVVDEQYF	.	TRBV9	TRBJ2-7	.
TGTGCCAGCAGCTTAGGTTTCCTAGCGGGAGGCTACAATGAGCAGTTCTTC	CASSLGFLAGGYNEQFF	.	TRBV7-2	TRBJ2-1	TRBD2
TGTGCCAGCAGCGTAGAAGGGAGGGATGAACCCCTCCACTTT	CASSVEGRDEPLHF	once	TRBV9	TRBJ1-6	.
TGCGCCAGCAGCTCCTCCCCCGGGACAGGGCTCTATGGCTACACCTTC	CASSSSPGTGLYGYTF	few	TRBV5-1	TRBJ1-2	TRBD1
TGTGCCAGCAGTTTAGGGGGCCCAATAACAGTTGAAGCTTTCTTT	CASSLGGPITVEAFF	.	TRBV28	TRBJ1-1	.
TGTGCCAGCAGTTATGGGCGGACCGGGGAGCTGTTTTTT	CASSYGRTGELFF	.	TRBV27	TRBJ2-2	.
TGCGCCAGCGGTAGGGGACAGTGGAACACTGAAGCTTTCTTT	CASGRGQWNTEAFF	.	TRBV10-2	TRBJ1-1	TRBD1
TGTGCCAGCAAAAAGGGCACTGAAGCTTTCTTT	CASKKGTEAFF	.	TRBV6-5	TRBJ1-1	.
TGTGCCAGCAGAGGGGGGTACAGCTCCTACGAAGCTTTCTTT	CASRGGYSSYEAFF	.	TRBV7-9	TRBJ1-1	.
TGTGCCAGCAGCCAATCGGCGGCCAACTCCTACGAGCAGTACTTC	CASSQSAANSYEQYF	.	TRBV4-2	TRBJ2-7	.